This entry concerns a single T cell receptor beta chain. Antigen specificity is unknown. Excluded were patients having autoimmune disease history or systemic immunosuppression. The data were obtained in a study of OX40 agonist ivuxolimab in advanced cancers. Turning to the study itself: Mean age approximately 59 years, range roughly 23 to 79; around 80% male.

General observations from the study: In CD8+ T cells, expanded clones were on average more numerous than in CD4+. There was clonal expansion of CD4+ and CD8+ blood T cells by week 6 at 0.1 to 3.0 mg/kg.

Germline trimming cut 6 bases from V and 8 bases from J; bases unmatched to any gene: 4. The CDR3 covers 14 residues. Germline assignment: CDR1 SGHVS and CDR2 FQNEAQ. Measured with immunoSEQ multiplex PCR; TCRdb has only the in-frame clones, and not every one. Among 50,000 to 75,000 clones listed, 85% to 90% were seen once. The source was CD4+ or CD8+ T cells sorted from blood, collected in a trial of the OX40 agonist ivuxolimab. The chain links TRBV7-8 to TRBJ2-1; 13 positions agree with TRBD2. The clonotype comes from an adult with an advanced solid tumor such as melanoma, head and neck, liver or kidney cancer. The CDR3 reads CASRRTSGSYEQFF. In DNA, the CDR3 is TGTGCCAGCAGGCGGACTAGCGGGAGCTATGAGCAGTTCTTC. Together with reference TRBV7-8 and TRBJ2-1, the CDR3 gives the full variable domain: GAGVSQSPRYKVAKRGQDVALRCDPISGHVSLFWYQQALGQGPEFLTYFQNEAQLDKSGLPSDRFFAERPEGSVSTLKIQRTQQEDSAVYLCASRRTSGSYEQFFGPGTRLTVL.